This entry lists 18 T cell receptor beta chains sequenced from one sample in a study of T cells in Graves' hyperthyroidism and ophthalmopathy. Using RNA transcripts as the source, TCR beta CDR3 regions were amplified. HTBI primers were employed in a first-round RT-PCR of the TCR CDR3. TCRdb re-analysed the multiplex PCR reads in MiXCR, keeping a single row per CDR3 protein. The sample comprises 350,000 to 400,000 distinct CDR3 sequences, 19% of which are singletons, and 3% to 4% rests with the top ten. Sequencing was carried out using blood. The receptors derive from a young woman with Graves' hyperthyroidism.

This clonotype has just a few counts. The rearrangement links TRBV5-4 to TRBJ2-7; TRBD2 agrees at 8 bases. Germline CDR1 is SGHNT and CDR2 is YYREEE (reference sequence). The CDR3 spans 13 residues. V shed 5 bases, J shed 1 base, and the junction held 2 bases outside the gene matches. The CDR3 loop reads CASRAGGSYEQYF. The DNA for the CDR3 is TGTGCCAGCAGGGCGGGGGGTTCCTACGAGCAGTACTTC. Full variable domain (outside the CDR3, taken from reference TRBV5-4 and TRBJ2-7): ETGVTQSPTHLIKTRGQQVTLRCSSQSGHNTVSWYQQALGQGPQFIFQYYREEENGRGNFPPRFSGLQFPNYSSELNVNALELDDSALYLCASRAGGSYEQYFGPGTRLTVT.

This clonotype was seen ten or more times. The chain joins TRBV28 to TRBJ2-7; 7 positions agree with TRBD1. Germline loops: CDR1 MDHEN, CDR2 SYDVKM. There are 14 residues in the CDR3. V was clipped by 5 bases and J by 4 bases; unmatched bases: 8. The CDR3 nucleotides are TGTGCCAGCAGTGAGCTCGGGACAGCTTACGAGCAGTACTTC. This codes for CASSELGTAYEQYF. The whole variable domain, remainder taken from reference TRBV28 and TRBJ2-7, is DVKVTQSSRYLVKRTGEKVFLECVQDMDHENMFWYRQDPGLGLRLIYFSYDVKMKEKGDIPEGYSVSREKKERFSLILESASTNQTSMYLCASSELGTAYEQYFGPGTRLTVT.

Concerning this clonotype: A much larger clone sits a single nucleotide away, making a read error possible. This chain joins TRBV5-1 and TRBJ1-2; the D gene is possibly TRBD1 (5 bases). CDR1 is SGHRS and CDR2 is YFSETQ in the germline V gene. The CDR3 extends over 15 amino acids. In DNA, the CDR3 is TGCGCCAGCGGCTTGGCCGGGGGTCAACGATTAGACTACACCTTC. Residues: CASGLAGGQRLDYTF.

This clonotype appeared many times. The V call is TRBV9, the J call TRBJ2-5; D uncertain. Germline V gene lookup returns CDR1 SGDLS and CDR2 YYNGEE. This CDR3 is 13 amino acids long. The ends were cut back, 3 bases at V and 2 bases at J, with 8 bases in the middle. CDR3 loop: CASSDWQQETQYF. The CDR3 coding sequence is TGTGCCAGCAGCGATTGGCAGCAAGAGACCCAGTACTTC.

This clonotype appeared many times. The rearrangement joins TRBV19 to TRBJ2-7; TRBD1 is a possible D gene (6 bases). The CDR3 has 13 residues. The germline CDR1 and CDR2 sequences are LNHDA and SQIVND (reference sequence). Trimming cost V 9 bases and J 2 bases, with 14 bases left between them. The CDR3 sequence is CASRKRDTYEQYF. The CDR3 region has the DNA TGTGCCAGCAGAAAACGGGACACCTACGAGCAGTACTTC.

This clonotype occurred many times. The chain employs TRBV27 and TRBJ2-7; D possibly matches TRBD1 or TRBD2 (5 bases each). V lost 5 bases, J lost 3 bases, and 14 bases lay in between. The CDR3 is 14 amino acids. The germline CDR1 and CDR2 sequences are MNHEY and SMNVEV (reference sequence). The CDR3 DNA is TGTGCCAGCAGTCGGGACCTTTTAGGCTACGAGCAGTACTTC. It specifies CASSRDLLGYEQYF.

This clonotype occurred many times. This chain connects TRBV5-5 to TRBJ1-5; tentatively, D is TRBD1 (5 bases). Germline CDR1 is SGHKS and CDR2 is YYEKEE (reference sequence). CDR3 length: 15 residues. The V and J ends lost 3 bases and 2 bases respectively, with 12 bases between them. The CDR3 DNA reads TGTGCCAGCAGCTCGGGACTCTCCGGCAATCAGCCCCAGCATTTT. This sequence encodes CASSSGLSGNQPQHF. The variable domain in full, completed from reference TRBV5-5 and TRBJ1-5, reads DAGVTQSPTHLIKTRGQQVTLRCSPISGHKSVSWYQQVLGQGPQFIFQYYEKEERGRGNFPDRFSARQFPNYSSELNVNALLLGDSALYLCASSSGLSGNQPQHFGDGTRLSIL.

The CDR3 DNA reads as TGCGCCAGCAGCTTGGCGTTACGCACTGAAGCTTTCTTT. This gives the protein CASSLALRTEAFF. The V gene is TRBV5-1, the J gene TRBJ1-1; unclear D gene. V was clipped by 0 bases and J by 4 bases, with 7 bases between them. Germline V lookup: CDR1 SGHRS, CDR2 YFSETQ. The CDR3 consists of 13 residues. Drawing the rest from reference TRBV5-1 and TRBJ1-1, the complete variable domain is KAGVTQTPRYLIKTRGQQVTLSCSPISGHRSVSWYQQTPGQGLQFLFEYFSETQRNKGNFPGRFSGRQFSNSRSEMNVSTLELGDSALYLCASSLALRTEAFFGQGTRLTVV.

This clonotype was picked up a small number of times. CDR3 loop: CASSLDRTTGWTEAFF. The DNA of the CDR3 is TGTGCCAGCAGCTTAGATCGGACGACGGGGTGGACTGAAGCTTTCTTT. The V and J genes are TRBV11-2 and TRBJ1-1; D is undetermined. The V and J ends lost 0 bases and 5 bases respectively, with 16 bases between them. Germline V lookup: CDR1 SGHAT, CDR2 FQNNGV. The CDR3 has 16 residues.

The CDR3 reads CASSGRDRTLSGELFF. CDR3 nucleotides: TGTGCCAGCAGCGGCCGGGACAGGACCCTTTCCGGGGAGCTGTTTTTT. J is TRBJ2-2 and V is TRBV11-1; 8 bases fit TRBD1. The trim removed 5 bases at V and 6 bases at J, leaving 11 bases unmatched. The CDR3 totals 16 residues. Germline CDR1 and CDR2: SGHAT and FQDESV (reference sequence). Variable domain in full (rest from reference TRBV11-1 and TRBJ2-2): EAEVAQSPRYKITEKSQAVAFWCDPISGHATLYWYRQILGQGPELLVQFQDESVVDDSQLPKDRFSAERLKGVDSTLKIQPAELGDSAMYLCASSGRDRTLSGELFFGEGSRLTVL.

The chain has TRBV3-1 and TRBJ2-7, with unresolved D. CDR3 length equals 16 residues. Trimming took 0 bases from V and 6 from J, leaving 18 bases between them. Germline loops: CDR1 LGHDT, CDR2 YNNKEL (reference sequence). CDR3 residues: CASSQDFKVAGAEQYF. In DNA form, the CDR3 reads TGTGCCAGCAGCCAAGATTTTAAGGTGGCTGGCGCCGAGCAGTACTTC.

To note about this clonotype: Sequence at one end of the junction differs from germline and may be a read error. The V call is TRBV12-3 or TRBV12-4, the J call TRBJ2-4; tentatively, D is TRBD2 (5 bases). This CDR3 has 14 residues. The CDR3 spells CASSFRARGNIKYF. Written as DNA, the CDR3 is TGTGCCAGCAGTTTCCGGGCCCGGGGAAACATTAAGTACTTC.

This chain connects TRBV11-2 to TRBJ2-7; weak D call: TRBD2 (5 bases). CDR1 is SGHAT and CDR2 is FQNNGV in the germline V gene. The CDR3 has 15 amino acids. V lost 5 bases and J 2 bases, leaving 16 bases between the germline ends. CDR3 residues: CASSPAEVLAYEQYF. CDR3 sequence (DNA): TGTGCCAGCAGCCCCGCGGAGGTGCTGGCCTACGAGCAGTACTTC. The full variable domain, completed using reference TRBV11-2 and TRBJ2-7, is EAGVAQSPRYKIIEKRQSVAFWCNPISGHATLYWYQQILGQGPKLLIQFQNNGVVDDSQLPKDRFSAERLKGVDSTLKIQPAKLEDSAVYLCASSPAEVLAYEQYFGPGTRLTVT.

The rearrangement uses TRBV20-1 and TRBJ2-5; D gene uncertain. The CDR3 runs to 11 residues. Trimming took off 7 bases at V and 9 bases at J, with 15 bases between the two ends. CDR1 and CDR2 (germline): DFQATT, SNEGSKA (reference sequence). The CDR3 region is CSVPLDGPQYF. CDR3 coding DNA: TGCAGTGTCCCTCTAGACGGGCCCCAGTACTTC.

In its sample, this clonotype was seen many times. This rearrangement joins TRBV4-2 to TRBJ1-2, with 7 positions matching TRBD1. The CDR3 is 16 amino acids. V lost 0 bases and J lost 4; bases outside the gene matches: 8. CDR1 is LGHNA, CDR2 YNFKEQ, per germline. CDR3 loop: CASSQDLETGTYGYTF. DNA for the CDR3: TGTGCCAGCAGCCAAGATTTAGAGACAGGGACCTATGGCTACACCTTC.

The genes are TRBV12-3 or TRBV12-4 and TRBJ2-7; 12 nucleotides line up with TRBD2. The CDR3 extends over 16 amino acids. The V gene end was trimmed by 6 bases and the J gene end by 6 bases; junction bases not matched to a gene: 12. The CDR3 is CASSFGLAGMVREQYF. Written as DNA, the CDR3 is TGTGCCAGCAGCTTTGGACTAGCGGGAATGGTACGCGAGCAGTACTTC.

A word on this clonotype: One base away lies a much larger clone, so this may be a sequencing read error. The chain carries TRBV7-2 and TRBJ1-2, with unresolved D. Germline CDR1 reads SGHTA; CDR2 reads FQGNSA. This CDR3 is 13 amino acids long. The ends were cut back, 4 bases at V and 4 bases at J, with 10 bases in the middle. This CDR3 is CASSSDVTYGYTF. In DNA, the CDR3 is TGTGCCAGCAGCTCGGACGTAACCTATGGCTACACCTTC.

The CDR3 spells CASRPTVVEAFF. For the CDR3, the DNA is TGTGCCAGCAGGCCGACCGTAGTAGAAGCTTTCTTT. The J gene is TRBJ1-1, the V gene TRBV6-1; D gene unclear. V was trimmed by 6 bases and J by 8 bases, leaving 13 bases between them. The germline V gene encodes CDR1 MNHNS and CDR2 SASEGT. The CDR3 spans 12 residues.